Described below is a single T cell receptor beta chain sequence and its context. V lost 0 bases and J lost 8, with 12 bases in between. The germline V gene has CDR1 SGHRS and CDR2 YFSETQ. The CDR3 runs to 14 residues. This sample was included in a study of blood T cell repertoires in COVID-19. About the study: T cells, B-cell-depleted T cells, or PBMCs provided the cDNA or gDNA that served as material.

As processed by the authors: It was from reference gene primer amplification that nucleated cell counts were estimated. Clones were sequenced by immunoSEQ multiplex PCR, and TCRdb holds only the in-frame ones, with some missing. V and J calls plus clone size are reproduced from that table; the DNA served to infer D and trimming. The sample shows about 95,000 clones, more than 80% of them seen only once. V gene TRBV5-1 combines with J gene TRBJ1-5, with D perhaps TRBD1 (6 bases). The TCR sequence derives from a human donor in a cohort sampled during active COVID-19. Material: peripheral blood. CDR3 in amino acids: CASSLEGRGKPQHF. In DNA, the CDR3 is TGCGCCAGCAGCTTGGAGGGAAGGGGGAAGCCCCAGCATTTT.